This note documents a single T cell receptor (beta chain) sequence. Its antigen remains unidentified. Base quality data are lacking; no much larger clone is found one base away. CDR1 and CDR2 were assigned from the germline V gene as MNHEY and SVGEGT. Including the terminal cysteine and phenylalanine, the CDR3 comprises 15 residues. Only the CDR3 part of the read is kept: 45 bases, read in frame from the first base. The germline V end is reduced by 2 bases and the J end by 2 bases; junction bases left unmatched: 3. TCRbeta CDR3 regions were amplified from genomic DNA using the immunoSEQ Assay, a bias-controlled multiplex PCR. Per the authors' processing: Nucleated cell counts per sample were estimated from amplification of reference gene primers within the assay. To quantify the absolute abundance of each unique TCRbeta CDR3 rearrangement, sequence reads were collapsed and filtered. For each sample, productive Simpson clonality was calculated as the square root of Simpson's diversity index across productive rearrangements. Not all clones reach the TCRdb copy of this immuneACCESS table, which keeps in-frame sequences only. Checked studies attribute under half of the gap to unresolved V genes and leave the rest unexplained. That table furnishes V, J and clone size, whereas the DNA furnished D and trimming. Present in this sample are over 150,000 clones, about nine tenths of which were seen just once. About 4.9% of the sample comes from the top ten.

The data belong to a study of blood T cell repertoires in COVID-19 (dated by TCRdb to 2019 to 2021). With respect to the entire study: Collaborator samples came from the United States, Italy and Spain and covered acute and convalescent phases of COVID-19. Subjects who had been exposed to COVID-19, were actively infected with it, or had recovered from it provided the deeply sampled blood TCRbeta repertoires that made up the dataset. Nearly every sample came with metadata listing a de-identified subject ID, COVID-19 status, age in years and sex. The repertoires were released in a freely available public database intended as a resource for research on the immune response to SARS-CoV-2. The prospective study material was composed of cDNA or gDNA derived from T cells, B-cell-depleted T cells, or PBMCs. HLA class I and class II types, where available, came from metadata supplied by the sample provider rather than from assay-based typing. The samples were drawn from two sources: the first 160 participants of the ongoing ImmuneRACE study, and about 1,300 subjects contributed by 6 global collaborators. Findings and caveats that apply to the study as a whole: The quantity of clinical and demographic metadata differed by source and by participant and was supplied without curation.

In Seattle, one collaborating source enrolled patients while the infection was active and tracked those patients longitudinally over the course of disease. The collaborating institutions used their own protocols to collect whole blood in K2EDTA tubes. For TCRbeta analysis, collaborators shipped samples as frozen whole blood, isolated PBMCs, or DNA extracted from either of those sample types. The chain uses TRBV6-2 or TRBV6-3 and TRBJ1-2; 9 nucleotides in the junction match TRBD1. This TCR was sampled from a young man with COVID-19, enrolled during active disease. The material sequenced was peripheral blood. The CDR3 reads CASSYPGQGNYGYTF. The DNA reads TGTGCCAGCAGTTACCCCGGACAGGGGAACTATGGCTACACCTTC.